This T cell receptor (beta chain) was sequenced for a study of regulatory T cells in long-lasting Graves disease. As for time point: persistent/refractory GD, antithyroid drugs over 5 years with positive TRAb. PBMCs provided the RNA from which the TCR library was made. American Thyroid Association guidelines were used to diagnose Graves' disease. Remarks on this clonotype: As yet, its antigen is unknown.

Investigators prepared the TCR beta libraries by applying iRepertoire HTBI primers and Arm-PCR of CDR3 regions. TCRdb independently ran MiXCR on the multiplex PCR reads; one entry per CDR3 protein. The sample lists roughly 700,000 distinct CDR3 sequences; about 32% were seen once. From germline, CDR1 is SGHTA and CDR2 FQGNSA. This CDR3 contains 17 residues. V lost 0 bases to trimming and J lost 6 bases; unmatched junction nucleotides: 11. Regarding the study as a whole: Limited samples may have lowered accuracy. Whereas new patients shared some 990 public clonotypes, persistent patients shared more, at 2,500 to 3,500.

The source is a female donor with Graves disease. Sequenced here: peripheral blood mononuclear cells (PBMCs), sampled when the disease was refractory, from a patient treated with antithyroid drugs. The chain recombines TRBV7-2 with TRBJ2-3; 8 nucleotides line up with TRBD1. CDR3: CASSLARGRGRGDTQYF. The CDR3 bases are TGTGCCAGCAGCTTAGCGCGCGGCAGGGGGCGCGGGGATACGCAGTATTTT. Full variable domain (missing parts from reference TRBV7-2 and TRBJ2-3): GAGVSQSPSNKVTEKGKDVELRCDPISGHTALYWYRQSLGQGLEFLIYFQGNSAPDKSGLPSDRFSAERTGGSVSTLTIQRTQQEDSAVYLCASSLARGRGRGDTQYFGPGTRLTVL.